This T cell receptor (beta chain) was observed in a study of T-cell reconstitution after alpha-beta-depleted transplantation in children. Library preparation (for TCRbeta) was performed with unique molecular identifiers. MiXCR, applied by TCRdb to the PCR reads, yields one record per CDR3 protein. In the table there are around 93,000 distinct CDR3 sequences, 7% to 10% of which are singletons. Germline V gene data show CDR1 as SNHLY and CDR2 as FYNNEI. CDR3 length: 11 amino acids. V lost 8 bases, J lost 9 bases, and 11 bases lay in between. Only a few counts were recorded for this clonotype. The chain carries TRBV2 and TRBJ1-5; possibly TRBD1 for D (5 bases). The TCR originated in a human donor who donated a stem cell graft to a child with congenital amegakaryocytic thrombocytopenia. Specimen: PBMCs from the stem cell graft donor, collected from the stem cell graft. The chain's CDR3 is CASAYQGPQHF. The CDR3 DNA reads TGTGCCAGCGCCTATCAGGGGCCCCAGCATTTT.